This T cell receptor (beta chain) was recorded in a study of blood T cell repertoires in COVID-19. Study-level information: Sites in the United States, Italy and Spain provided acute and convalescent COVID-19 samples. PBMCs, B-cell-depleted T cells, or T cells were the source of the cDNA or gDNA that made up the material.

Authors' processing steps: Amplifying reference gene primers gave estimates of nucleated cell counts. This table comes from immunoSEQ multiplex PCR, and its TCRdb copy is limited to in-frame clones, with some not included. The V and J calls and the clone size are those of that table, but D and trimming were determined from the DNA. The sample includes about 75,000 clones, roughly 90% of them seen just once. Sequencing was performed on peripheral blood. The receptor's source is a human donor in a cohort sampled during active COVID-19.

The CDR3 loop is CSATPGQGGETQYF. DNA for the CDR3: TGCAGCGCTACACCGGGACAGGGAGGGGAGACCCAGTACTTC. J is TRBJ2-5 and V is TRBV29-1; 9 positions match TRBD1. The J segment lost 5 bases and the V segment lost 7 bases, leaving 11 bases of the junction unmatched. The germline CDR1 and CDR2 sequences are SQVTM and ANQGSEA. This CDR3 contains 14 residues.